Presented here are 30 T cell receptor beta chains from one specimen sequenced in a study of blood T cell repertoires in COVID-19. Assay: immunoSEQ multiplex PCR; the TCRdb copy retains only in-frame clones and omits some. Of 310,000 or so clones in the sample, around nine tenths were seen once. Material for sequencing was PBMCs or T cells enriched from blood (not recorded which). These receptors were obtained from a middle-aged woman who had recovered from COVID-19.

J is TRBJ2-1 and V is TRBV9, with D tentatively TRBD2 (6 bases). V lost 0 bases and J 7 bases, leaving 11 bases between the germline ends. CDR1 is SGDLS, CDR2 YYNGEE, per germline. The CDR3 consists of 14 residues. CDR3: CASSVAGSGNEQFF. For the CDR3, the DNA is TGTGCCAGCAGCGTAGCCGGGAGTGGGAATGAGCAGTTCTTC.

This chain joins TRBV11-2 and TRBJ2-1; D not resolved. This CDR3 contains 15 residues. Germline V CDR1 and CDR2: SGHAT, FQNNGV. V was shortened by 0 bases and J by 0 bases, with 6 bases between the two germline ends. As DNA, the CDR3 is TGTGCCAGCAGCTTAGAGCCCAGCTCCTACAATGAGCAGTTCTTC. This translates into CASSLEPSSYNEQFF.

This chain joins TRBV9 and TRBJ2-1; D gene unclear. Looked up from germline, CDR1 is SGDLS and CDR2 is YYNGEE. The CDR3 sequence is 15 residues long. V lost 0 bases, J lost 2 bases, and 9 bases lay in between. CDR3 DNA: TGTGCCAGCAGCGTAGGCGGTTACACCTACAATGAGCAGTTCTTC. Its protein is CASSVGGYTYNEQFF.

The V and J genes are TRBV7-9 and TRBJ1-2; D perhaps matches TRBD1 (6 bases). The CDR3 is 13 residues long. The V gene's germline CDR1 is SEHNR and CDR2 FQNEAQ (reference sequence). Trimming took 5 bases from V and 6 from J, leaving 13 bases between them. CDR3 sequence reads: CASSLRGGDGYTF. Written as DNA, the CDR3 is TGTGCCAGCAGCCTCAGGGGAGGGGATGGCTACACCTTC.

A remark on this clone: One end of the junction does not line up with germline, which may come from a read error. The same CDR3 also results from other DNA sequences found in this sample. The J gene is TRBJ2-2, the V gene TRBV5-4, with D tentatively TRBD1 (6 bases). The CDR3 spans 14 residues. The germline V gene has CDR1 SGHNT and CDR2 YYREEE (reference sequence). The CDR3 coding sequence is TGTGCTAGCAGTTCACAGGGGAACACCGGGGAGCTGTTTTTT. It yields the protein CASSSQGNTGELFF.

The V and J genes are TRBV2 and TRBJ1-4, with 7 nucleotides matching TRBD1. V trimming: 7 bases; J trimming: 11 bases; junction bases outside the gene matches: 1. This CDR3 is built from 10 residues. CDR1 and CDR2 from the germline V gene are SNHLY and FYNNEI. The CDR3 bases are TGTGCCAGCAAGGGACAGAAACTGTTTTTT. Its protein is CASKGQKLFF. Full variable domain (remainder filled in from reference TRBV2 and TRBJ1-4): EPEVTQTPSHQVTQMGQEVILRCVPISNHLYFYWYRQILGQKVEFLVSFYNNEISEKSEIFDDQFSVERPDGSNFTLKIRSTKLEDSAMYFCASKGQKLFFGSGTQLSVL.

The chain links TRBV24-1 to TRBJ1-1; D is ambiguous. The V gene's germline CDR1 is KGHDR and CDR2 SFDVKD. The length of the CDR3 is 14 residues. Trimming took 3 bases from V and 7 from J, leaving 14 bases between them. The CDR3 protein is CATSDHSEEGEAFF. For the CDR3, the DNA is TGTGCCACCAGTGATCACTCAGAGGAAGGTGAAGCTTTCTTT.

The chain joins TRBV5-1 to TRBJ2-1; a weak D match, TRBD2 (5 bases). The V and J ends lost 3 bases and 1 base respectively, with 20 bases between them. The CDR3 spans 18 residues. In germline, CDR1 is SGHRS, CDR2 YFSETQ. The CDR3 bases are TGCGCCAGCAGCTCCGCCGCCACTACGGACTGGTCCTACAATGAGCAGTTCTTC. This codes for CASSSAATTDWSYNEQFF.

The chain joins TRBV9 to TRBJ2-2; 8 nucleotides line up with TRBD2. The germline V gene has CDR1 SGDLS and CDR2 YYNGEE. J was trimmed by 1 base and V by 0 bases; bases with no gene match: 2. CDR3 length: 16 residues. The CDR3 sequence is CASSVESGRNTGELFF. The CDR3 DNA reads as TGTGCCAGCAGCGTAGAGAGCGGGAGGAACACCGGGGAGCTGTTTTTT.

With respect to this clone: In the same sample, other DNA sequences code for this CDR3. This chain links TRBV19 with TRBJ2-1; no reliable D call. Trimming removed 3 bases at V and 0 bases at J, with 9 bases between. This CDR3 has 15 amino acids. CDR1 is LNHDA and CDR2 is SQIVND in the germline V gene (reference sequence). CDR3 residues: CASSIRGSSYNEQFF. Here the CDR3 DNA reads TGTGCCAGTAGTATCCGCGGCAGCTCCTACAATGAGCAGTTCTTC.

The chain's CDR3 is CASSPETVRNTIYF. In DNA, the CDR3 is TGTGCCAGCTCACCAGAGACAGTTCGAAACACCATATATTTT. The chain uses TRBV18 and TRBJ1-3; weak D call: TRBD1 (5 bases). The CDR3 is 14 residues long. The germline V gene encodes CDR1 KGHSH and CDR2 LQKENI. Trimming removed 2 bases from V and 5 bases from J, with 10 bases in between.

On this clone: This same CDR3 is encoded by further DNA sequences in the sample. This rearrangement joins TRBV7-2 to TRBJ2-7; the match to TRBD1 covers 9 bases. J gave up 3 bases and V 1 base, and 1 base lay outside the gene matches. The CDR3 sequence is 14 residues long. Germline CDR1 SGHTA, CDR2 FQGNSA. In DNA form, the CDR3 reads TGTGCCAGCAGCTTAGGACAGGGGGTCTACGAGCAGTACTTC. Translated: CASSLGQGVYEQYF.

This chain uses TRBV28 with TRBJ2-7, with 13 bases matching TRBD2. This CDR3 spans 15 amino acids. The V gene's germline CDR1 is MDHEN and CDR2 SYDVKM. Trimming at V came to 6 bases and at J to 7 bases, leaving 9 bases not matched to a gene. The CDR3 loop is CASRRGTSGTWEQYF. The CDR3 DNA follows: TGTGCCAGCAGGAGAGGGACTAGCGGGACTTGGGAGCAGTACTTC.

The chain carries TRBV7-9 and TRBJ2-5; D may be TRBD1 (6 bases). Per the germline V gene, CDR1 is SEHNR and CDR2 is FQNEAQ (reference sequence). V lost 4 bases and J lost 4, with 22 bases in between. The CDR3 consists of 17 residues. CDR3 amino acids: CASSWRTRTVFAETQYF. Written as DNA, the CDR3 is TGTGCCAGCAGCTGGCGCACACGGACAGTTTTTGCAGAGACCCAGTACTTC.

The chain joins TRBV14 to TRBJ2-1, with 8 bases aligning to TRBD1. The CDR3 is 13 residues long. V was clipped by 1 base and J by 10 bases; unmatched bases: 3. The germline gives CDR1 SGHDN, CDR2 FVKESK. Written as DNA, the CDR3 is TGTGCCAGCAGCCAAGCTACAGGGGGGGAGCAGTTCTTC. Translation: CASSQATGGEQFF.

The chain links TRBV7-9 to TRBJ2-1; the match to TRBD2 covers 14 bases. After removal of 5 bases from V and 12 bases from J, the junction contained 9 bases not matched to a gene. Germline lookup yields CDR1 SEHNR and CDR2 FQNEAQ (reference sequence). The CDR3 contains 15 residues. The CDR3 DNA reads as TGTGCCAGCAGCACCGGGACTAGCGGGAGAAGATGGCAGTTCTTC. Amino acid sequence: CASSTGTSGRRWQFF.

The CDR3 DNA sequence: TGTGCCAGCAGTCTAGGGGGGGGAGGCAATCAGCCCCAGCATTTT. Translating it yields CASSLGGGGNQPQHF. This sequence joins TRBV7-2 and TRBJ1-5, with D possibly being TRBD1 (6 bases). Germline loops: CDR1 SGHTA, CDR2 FQGNSA. This CDR3 comprises 15 residues. Trimming removed 6 bases from V and 2 bases from J, with 14 bases in between.

The chain couples TRBV7-6 to TRBJ1-2; TRBD1 matches 10 bases. The germline V gene encodes CDR1 SGHVS and CDR2 FNYEAQ. After removal of 1 base from V and 7 bases from J, the junction contained 9 bases not matched to a gene. The CDR3 covers 16 residues. The CDR3 sequence: CASSLDPGQGLGGYTF. CDR3 coding DNA: TGTGCCAGCAGCTTAGATCCGGGACAGGGGCTCGGTGGCTACACCTTC.

This sequence joins TRBV6-5 and TRBJ2-5; D is perhaps TRBD1 (6 bases). This CDR3 comprises 12 residues. Deletions cut 8 bases from V and 0 bases from J, with 7 bases between. Germline V gene lookup returns CDR1 MNHEY and CDR2 SVGAGI. Here the CDR3 reads CASGGHQETQYF. CDR3 DNA: TGTGCCAGCGGGGGCCACCAAGAGACCCAGTACTTC.

The chain uses TRBV5-1 and TRBJ2-1, with D unclear. Between the trimmed V and J ends, which lost 5 bases and 0 bases, there was a span of 6 bases. The CDR3 has 13 amino acids. CDR1 is SGHRS, CDR2 YFSETQ, per germline. DNA of the CDR3: TGCGCCAGCAGGGAGAGCTCCTACAATGAGCAGTTCTTC. Its translation: CASRESSYNEQFF.

CDR3 sequence: CASSLLSGASTDTQYF. In DNA, the CDR3 is TGCGCCAGCAGCTTGTTGTCTGGGGCGAGCACAGATACGCAGTATTTT. The chain uses TRBV5-1 and TRBJ2-3; D perhaps matches TRBD1 (5 bases). This CDR3 contains 16 residues. Trimming shortened V by 1 base and J by 0 bases, and 12 bases separated the two germline ends. CDR1 is SGHRS and CDR2 is YFSETQ in the germline V gene. Combining the CDR3 with reference TRBV5-1 and TRBJ2-3 gives the whole variable domain KAGVTQTPRYLIKTRGQQVTLSCSPISGHRSVSWYQQTPGQGLQFLFEYFSETQRNKGNFPGRFSGRQFSNSRSEMNVSTLELGDSALYLCASSLLSGASTDTQYFGPGTRLTVL.

The gene calls are TRBV7-8 and TRBJ2-3; 7 bases map to TRBD2. Germline CDR1 SGHVS, CDR2 FQNEAQ. Trimming cost V 5 bases and J 3 bases; bases outside gene matches: 11. The CDR3 sequence is 16 residues long. The CDR3 protein is CASSPPRSGETDTQYF. CDR3 sequence (DNA): TGTGCCAGCAGCCCCCCCAGAAGCGGGGAGACAGATACGCAGTATTTT.

This sequence joins TRBV9 and TRBJ1-3; D unclear. The CDR3 is 15 residues long. Trimming cost V 0 bases and J 4 bases, with 11 bases left between them. CDR1 is SGDLS and CDR2 is YYNGEE in the germline V gene. CDR3 in amino acids: CASSVAPGDGNTIYF. The DNA for the CDR3 is TGTGCCAGCAGCGTAGCGCCAGGTGACGGAAACACCATATATTTT.

The chain links TRBV7-2 to TRBJ2-3, with D hard to call. V lost 5 bases and J lost 0, with 9 bases in between. Germline assignment: CDR1 SGHTA and CDR2 FQGNSA. The CDR3 spans 14 residues. This chain's CDR3 is CASSVVTSTDTQYF. The CDR3 DNA is TGTGCCAGCAGCGTAGTGACAAGCACAGATACGCAGTATTTT. The full variable domain, with the rest looked up from reference TRBV7-2 and TRBJ2-3, is GAGVSQSPSNKVTEKGKDVELRCDPISGHTALYWYRQSLGQGLEFLIYFQGNSAPDKSGLPSDRFSAERTGGSVSTLTIQRTQQEDSAVYLCASSVVTSTDTQYFGPGTRLTVL.

The chain links TRBV5-6 to TRBJ2-7; TRBD1 agrees at 7 bases. Germline V lookup: CDR1 SGHDT, CDR2 YYEEEE. The CDR3 covers 17 residues. After removal of 6 bases from V and 0 bases from J, the junction contained 15 bases not matched to a gene. The CDR3 DNA sequence: TGTGCCAGCACCCCGGGACAGACCACGCTACCCTCCTACGAGCAGTACTTC. Encoded protein: CASTPGQTTLPSYEQYF.

The J gene is TRBJ2-3, the V gene TRBV9; no firm D call. The CDR3 is 14 residues long. In germline, CDR1 is SGDLS, CDR2 YYNGEE. The V gene lost 0 bases and the J gene lost 4 bases, with 9 bases spanning the gap. CDR3 in DNA: TGTGCCAGCAGCGTAGGGAGTCCCCCAGATACGCAGTATTTT. This encodes CASSVGSPPDTQYF.

This chain joins TRBV29-1 and TRBJ1-1; possible D gene TRBD1, 5 bases. CDR1 and CDR2 (germline): SQVTM, ANQGSEA. V gave up 0 bases and J gave up 4 bases, with 21 bases separating them. The CDR3 has 17 residues. The CDR3 sequence is CSVEDGHYSAFSTEAFF. CDR3 DNA: TGCAGCGTTGAAGACGGACACTACTCAGCGTTTTCCACTGAAGCTTTCTTT. The full variable domain, rest sourced from reference TRBV29-1 and TRBJ1-1, is SAVISQKPSRDICQRGTSLTIQCQVDSQVTMMFWYRQQPGQSLTLIATANQGSEATYESGFVIDKFPISRPNLTFSTLTVSNMSPEDSSIYLCSVEDGHYSAFSTEAFFGQGTRLTVV.

The chain couples TRBV9 to TRBJ2-2, with 7 nucleotides matching TRBD1. The CDR3 loop spans 12 amino acids. J lost 6 bases, V lost 4 bases, and 0 bases had no gene match. The germline CDR1 and CDR2 sequences are SGDLS and YYNGEE. The CDR3 region has the DNA TGTGCCAGCAGCCAGGGGGCCGGGGAGCTGTTTTTT. This translates into CASSQGAGELFF.

With regard to this clone: Different DNA sequences within this sample yield the same CDR3. CDR3 sequence: CASSVLQETQYF. For the CDR3, the DNA is TGTGCCAGCAGTGTTCTCCAAGAGACCCAGTACTTC. The V call is TRBV2, the J call TRBJ2-5; D unclear. Trimming left V 4 bases short and J 1 base short, with 4 bases between. The CDR3 runs to 12 residues. Germline V gene data show CDR1 as SNHLY and CDR2 as FYNNEI.

This chain links TRBV5-1 with TRBJ2-7, with 10 bases aligning to TRBD2. The CDR3 has 16 residues. Germline CDR1 SGHRS, CDR2 YFSETQ. Trimming took 0 bases from V and 4 from J; bases not matched to a gene: 7. Written as DNA, the CDR3 is TGCGCCAGCAGCTTGGTGGTAGCGGGGGGCCCTTACGAGCAGTACTTC. It specifies CASSLVVAGGPYEQYF.